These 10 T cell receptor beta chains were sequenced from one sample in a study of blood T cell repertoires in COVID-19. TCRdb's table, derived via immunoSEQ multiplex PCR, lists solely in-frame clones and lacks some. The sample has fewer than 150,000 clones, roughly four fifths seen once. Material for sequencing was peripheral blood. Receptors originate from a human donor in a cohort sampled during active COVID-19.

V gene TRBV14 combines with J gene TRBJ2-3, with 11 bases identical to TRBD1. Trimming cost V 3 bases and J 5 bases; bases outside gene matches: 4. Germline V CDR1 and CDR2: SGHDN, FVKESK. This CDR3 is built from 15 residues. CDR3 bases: TGTGCCAGCAGCCAGCCGGGACAGGGGGTAGATACGCAGTATTTT. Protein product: CASSQPGQGVDTQYF.

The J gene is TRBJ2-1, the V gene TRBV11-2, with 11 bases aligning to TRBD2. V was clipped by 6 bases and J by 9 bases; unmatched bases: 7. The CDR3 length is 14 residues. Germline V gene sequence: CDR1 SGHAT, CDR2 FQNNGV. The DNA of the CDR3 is TGTGCCAGCAGAATTAGCGGGGGGGCAACTGAGCAGTTCTTC. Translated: CASRISGGATEQFF.

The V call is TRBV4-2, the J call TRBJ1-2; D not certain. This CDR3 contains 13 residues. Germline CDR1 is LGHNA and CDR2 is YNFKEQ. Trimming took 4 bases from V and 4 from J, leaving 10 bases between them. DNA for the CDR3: TGTGCCAGCAGCCCCCAACTCGGCTATGGCTACACCTTC. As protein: CASSPQLGYGYTF.

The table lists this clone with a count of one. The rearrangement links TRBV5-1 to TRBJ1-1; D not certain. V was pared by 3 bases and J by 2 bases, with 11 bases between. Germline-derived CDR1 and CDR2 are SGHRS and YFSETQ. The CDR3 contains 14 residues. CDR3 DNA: TGCGCCAGCAGCTCCCTTCCGGGAAACACTGAAGCTTTCTTT. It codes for CASSSLPGNTEAFF.

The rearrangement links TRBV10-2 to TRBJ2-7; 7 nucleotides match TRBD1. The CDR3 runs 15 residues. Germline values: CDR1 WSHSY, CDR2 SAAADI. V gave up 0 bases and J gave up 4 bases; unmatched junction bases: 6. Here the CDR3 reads CASSESIGGQYEQYF. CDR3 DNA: TGCGCCAGCAGTGAGTCGATAGGGGGCCAGTACGAGCAGTACTTC.

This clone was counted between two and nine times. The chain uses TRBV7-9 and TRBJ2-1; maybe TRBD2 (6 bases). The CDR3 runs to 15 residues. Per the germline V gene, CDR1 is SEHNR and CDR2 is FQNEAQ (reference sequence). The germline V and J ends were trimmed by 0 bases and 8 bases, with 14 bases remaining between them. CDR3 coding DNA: TGTGCCAGCAGCTTAGCCCAGGGAGGATTCGATGAGCAGTTCTTC. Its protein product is CASSLAQGGFDEQFF.

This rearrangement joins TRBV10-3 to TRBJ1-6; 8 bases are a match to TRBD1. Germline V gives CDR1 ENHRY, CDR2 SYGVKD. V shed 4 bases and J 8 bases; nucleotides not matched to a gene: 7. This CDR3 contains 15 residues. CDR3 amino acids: CAISGKTGADSPLHF. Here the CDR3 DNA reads TGTGCCATCAGTGGGAAGACAGGGGCGGATTCACCCCTCCACTTT.

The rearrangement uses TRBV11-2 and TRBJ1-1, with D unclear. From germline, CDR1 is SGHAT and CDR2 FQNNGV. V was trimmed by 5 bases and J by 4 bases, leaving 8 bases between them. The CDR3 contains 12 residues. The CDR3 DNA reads TGTGCCAGCAGCCGAATGAGCACTGAAGCTTTCTTT. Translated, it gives CASSRMSTEAFF.

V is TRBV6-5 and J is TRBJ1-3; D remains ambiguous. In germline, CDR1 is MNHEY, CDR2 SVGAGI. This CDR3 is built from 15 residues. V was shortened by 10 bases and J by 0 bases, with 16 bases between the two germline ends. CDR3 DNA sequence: TGTGCCACCGGGAAGGGCCTCAGCTCTGGAAACACCATATATTTT. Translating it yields CATGKGLSSGNTIYF.

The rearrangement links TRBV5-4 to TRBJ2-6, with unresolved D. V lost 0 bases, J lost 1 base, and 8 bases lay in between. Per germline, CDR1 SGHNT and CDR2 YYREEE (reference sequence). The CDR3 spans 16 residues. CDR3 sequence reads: CASSLAVQSGANVLTF. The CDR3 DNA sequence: TGTGCCAGCAGCTTGGCAGTTCAATCTGGGGCCAACGTCCTGACTTTC.